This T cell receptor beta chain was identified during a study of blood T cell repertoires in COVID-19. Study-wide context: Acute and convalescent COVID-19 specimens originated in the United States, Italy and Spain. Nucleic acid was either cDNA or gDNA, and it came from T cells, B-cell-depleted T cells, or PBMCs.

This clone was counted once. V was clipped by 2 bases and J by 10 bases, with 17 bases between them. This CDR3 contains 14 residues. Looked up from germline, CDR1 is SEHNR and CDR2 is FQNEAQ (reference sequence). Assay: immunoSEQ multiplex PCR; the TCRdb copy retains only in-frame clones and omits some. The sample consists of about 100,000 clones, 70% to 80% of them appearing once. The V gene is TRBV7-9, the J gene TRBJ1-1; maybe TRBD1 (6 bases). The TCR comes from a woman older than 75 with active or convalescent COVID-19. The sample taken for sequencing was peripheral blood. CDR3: CASSLNGNRVLAFF. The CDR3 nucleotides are TGTGCCAGCAGCTTAAACGGAAACAGGGTTTTAGCTTTCTTT.